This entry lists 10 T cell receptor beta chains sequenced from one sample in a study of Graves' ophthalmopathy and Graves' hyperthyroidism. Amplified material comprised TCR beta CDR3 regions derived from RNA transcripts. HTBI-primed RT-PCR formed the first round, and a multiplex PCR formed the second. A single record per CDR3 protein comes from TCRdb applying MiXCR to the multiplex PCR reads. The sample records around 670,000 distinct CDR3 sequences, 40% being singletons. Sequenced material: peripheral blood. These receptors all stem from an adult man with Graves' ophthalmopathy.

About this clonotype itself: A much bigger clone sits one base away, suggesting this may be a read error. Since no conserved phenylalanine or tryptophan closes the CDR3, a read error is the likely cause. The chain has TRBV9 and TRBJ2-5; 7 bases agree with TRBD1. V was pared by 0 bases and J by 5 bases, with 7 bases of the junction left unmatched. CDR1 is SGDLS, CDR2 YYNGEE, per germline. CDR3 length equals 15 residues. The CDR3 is CASSVGGGQGETQYC. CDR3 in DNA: TGTGCCAGCAGCGTAGGAGGGGGCCAGGGGGAGACCCAGTACTGC.

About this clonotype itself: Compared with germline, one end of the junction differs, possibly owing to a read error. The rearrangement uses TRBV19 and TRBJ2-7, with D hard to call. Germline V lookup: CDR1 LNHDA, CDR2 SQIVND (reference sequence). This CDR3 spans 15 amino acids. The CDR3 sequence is CASRPSGSYLSEQHF. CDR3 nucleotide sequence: TGCGCCAGTAGGCCCTCCGGGTCCTATCTTTCTGAGCAGCACTTC.

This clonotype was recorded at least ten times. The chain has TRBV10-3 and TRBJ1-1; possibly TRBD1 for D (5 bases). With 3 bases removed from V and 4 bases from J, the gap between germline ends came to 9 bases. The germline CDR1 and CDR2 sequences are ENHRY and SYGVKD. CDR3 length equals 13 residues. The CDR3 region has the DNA TGTGCCATCAGTGATTTGGGGGGCACTGAAGCTTTCTTT. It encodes CAISDLGGTEAFF.

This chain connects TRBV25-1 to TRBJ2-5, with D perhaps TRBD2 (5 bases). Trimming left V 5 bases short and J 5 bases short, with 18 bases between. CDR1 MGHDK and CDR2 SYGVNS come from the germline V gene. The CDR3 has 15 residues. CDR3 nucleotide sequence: TGTGCCAGCAGTTACTACGAGGGTATTGTGGAGACCCAGTACTTC. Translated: CASSYYEGIVETQYF.

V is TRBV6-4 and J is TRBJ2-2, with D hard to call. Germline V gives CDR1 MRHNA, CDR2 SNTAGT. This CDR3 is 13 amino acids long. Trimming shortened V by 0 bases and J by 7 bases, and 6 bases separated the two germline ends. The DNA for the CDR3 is TGTGCCAGCAGTGACTCTGGTTTCGGGGAGCTGTTTTTT. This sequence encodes CASSDSGFGELFF.

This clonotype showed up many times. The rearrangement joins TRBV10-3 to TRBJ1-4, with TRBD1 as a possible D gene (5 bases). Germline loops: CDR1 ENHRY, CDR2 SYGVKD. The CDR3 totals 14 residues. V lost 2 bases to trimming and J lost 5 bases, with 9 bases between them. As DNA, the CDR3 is TGTGCCATCAGTGAGGACAGACCGAATGAAAAACTGTTTTTT. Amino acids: CAISEDRPNEKLFF.

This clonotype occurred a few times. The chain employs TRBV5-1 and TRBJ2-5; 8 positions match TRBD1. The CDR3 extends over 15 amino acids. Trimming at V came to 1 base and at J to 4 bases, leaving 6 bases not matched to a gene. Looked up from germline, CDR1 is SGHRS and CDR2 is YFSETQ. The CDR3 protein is CASSLSRGRGETQYF. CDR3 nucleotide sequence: TGCGCCAGCAGCTTGAGCAGGGGGCGAGGAGAGACCCAGTACTTC. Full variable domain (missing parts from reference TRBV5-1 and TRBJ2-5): KAGVTQTPRYLIKTRGQQVTLSCSPISGHRSVSWYQQTPGQGLQFLFEYFSETQRNKGNFPGRFSGRQFSNSRSEMNVSTLELGDSALYLCASSLSRGRGETQYFGPGTRLLVL.

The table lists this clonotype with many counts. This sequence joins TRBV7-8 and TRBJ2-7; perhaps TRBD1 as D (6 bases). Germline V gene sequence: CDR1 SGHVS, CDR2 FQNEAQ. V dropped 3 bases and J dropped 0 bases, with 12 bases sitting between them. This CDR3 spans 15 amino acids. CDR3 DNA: TGTGCCAGCAGCTTGGACAGCCTTCACTCCTACGAGCAGTACTTC. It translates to CASSLDSLHSYEQYF.

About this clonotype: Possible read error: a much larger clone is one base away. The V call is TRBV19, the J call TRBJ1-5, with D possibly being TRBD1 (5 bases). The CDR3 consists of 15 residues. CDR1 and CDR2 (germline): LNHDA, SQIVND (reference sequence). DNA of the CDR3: TGTGTCAGTAGTATATCCGAGGGGAGCAATCAGCCCCAGCATTTT. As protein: CVSSISEGSNQPQHF.

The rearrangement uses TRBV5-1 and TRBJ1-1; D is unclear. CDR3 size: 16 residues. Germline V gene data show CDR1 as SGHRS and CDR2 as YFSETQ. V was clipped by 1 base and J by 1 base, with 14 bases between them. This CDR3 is CASSLSPIWGNTEAFF. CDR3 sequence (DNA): TGCGCCAGCAGCTTGTCCCCGATCTGGGGGAACACTGAAGCTTTCTTT.